This TCR beta chain comes out of a study of T cell repertoires in cytomegalovirus infection. Study-level background: Public TCR beta signature analysis indicated the presence of both CMV infection and matching HLA type.

Findings of the study overall: The cumulative frequency of public TCR beta families identified carriers of CMV plus the relevant HLA. HLA-C-restricted CMV clonotypes gave the most frequent clonotype in two of eight donors.

Looked up from germline, CDR1 is MGHRA and CDR2 is YSYEKL. CDR3 length: 13 residues. Trimming cost V 1 base and J 13 bases, with 13 bases left between them. A remark on this clonotype: Its antigen is not known.

TCRdb redid the calling of the reads with MiXCR, one entry per CDR3 protein. The table lists approximately 470,000 distinct CDR3 sequences, 40% to 50% of them singletons. The material sequenced was cultured PBMCs, taken from culture after CMV antigen stimulation. The genes are TRBV4-1 and TRBJ2-2, with D uncertain. The origin of this receptor is a human donor in good health (CMV status not recorded). Some clones in this sample may be carry-over from other donors' samples. CDR3 sequence (DNA): TGCGCCAGCAGCCAAGGAGCCCCGAATGGGCTGTTTTTT. This sequence encodes CASSQGAPNGLFF.